This TCR beta chain is from a study of cytomegalovirus exposure and HLA in healthy donors. Trimming shortened V by 2 bases and J by 6 bases, and 13 bases separated the two germline ends. The CDR3 is 15 residues long. The V gene's germline CDR1 is MNHEY and CDR2 SVGAGI. PCR was performed using 60 Vbeta and 13 Jbeta primers. The protocol was immunoSEQ multiplex PCR, while the TCRdb copy is restricted to in-frame clones and leaves out a portion. This repertoire shows 99,000 or so clones, roughly 85% found once; its top ten account for 4.5% to 7%. Study results and limitations: In vitro checks showed that three CMV-associated chains really do target CMV antigens. The study put about 180 TCR beta chains on its list as cytomegalovirus-associated. The classifier reportedly diagnosed cytomegalovirus status with high specificity and sensitivity.

This clone was seen a single time. Its specificity is not known. The study sampled nominally healthy donors, though unrecorded immune exposures were likely. The rearrangement joins TRBV6-5 to TRBJ2-2; tentative D call: TRBD1 (6 bases). Sequenced material: PBMCs. The clonotype comes from a man aged 55 to 69 in good health and CMV-seropositive. The CDR3: CASSYDPTGSGELFF. For the CDR3, the DNA is TGTGCCAGCAGTTACGATCCCACAGGGTCCGGGGAGCTGTTTTTT.